Shown below are 14 T cell receptor beta chains from a single sample sequenced in a study of chemoradiotherapy in HPV16-positive cancers. Sequenced by immunoSEQ multiplex PCR; TCRdb stores in-frame clones only, minus some. The sample lists 25,000 to 40,000 clones; approximately 88% were seen once. The sample consisted of blood, taken from a patient who underwent chemoradiotherapy. These receptors were collected from a human donor with HPV-associated anogenital cancer.

The chain's CDR3 is CASSSSALMNTEAFF. CDR3 nucleotide sequence: TGTGCCAGCAGCTCCTCAGCCTTAATGAACACTGAAGCTTTCTTT. The chain combines TRBV11-1 with TRBJ1-1; unclear D gene. The germline V and J ends were trimmed by 4 bases and 0 bases, with 12 bases remaining between them. The germline V gene encodes CDR1 SGHAT and CDR2 FQDESV (reference sequence). The CDR3 runs 15 residues. Filled out from reference TRBV11-1 and TRBJ1-1, the complete variable domain reads EAEVAQSPRYKITEKSQAVAFWCDPISGHATLYWYRQILGQGPELLVQFQDESVVDDSQLPKDRFSAERLKGVDSTLKIQPAELGDSAMYLCASSSSALMNTEAFFGQGTRLTVV.

The chain employs TRBV6-5 and TRBJ2-5; TRBD2 matches at 13 bases. The CDR3 extends over 15 amino acids. The germline gives CDR1 MNHEY, CDR2 SVGAGI. The junction had 9 bases not matched to a gene; V was cut back by 5 bases and J by 9 bases. This CDR3 reads CASSTGTSGIRAQYF. The CDR3 nucleotides are TGTGCCAGCAGTACCGGGACTAGCGGGATTCGGGCCCAGTACTTC.

The rearrangement uses TRBV7-9 and TRBJ1-4, with D possibly TRBD1 on 5 matching bases. The germline gives CDR1 SEHNR, CDR2 FQNEAQ (reference sequence). Trimming stripped 1 base from V and 6 bases from J, with 15 bases between. The CDR3 consists of 16 residues. CDR3 amino acids: CASSLELGGYDEKLFF. For the CDR3, the DNA is TGTGCCAGCAGCTTAGAGCTCGGGGGGTACGATGAAAAACTGTTTTTT.

The rearrangement links TRBV11-1 to TRBJ2-1; 7 bases line up with TRBD2. J was trimmed by 8 bases and V by 1 base; bases with no gene match: 5. CDR1 is SGHAT, CDR2 FQDESV, per germline (reference sequence). The CDR3 extends over 14 amino acids. The CDR3 spells CASSLVTSRDEQFF. CDR3 nucleotides: TGTGCCAGCAGCTTAGTGACTAGCAGAGATGAGCAGTTCTTC.

V gene TRBV1 combines with J gene TRBJ1-6. TRBV1 represents a pseudogene. The CDR3 totals 16 residues. CDR3 sequence: CTSSPPPGVYNSPLHF. In DNA, the CDR3 is TGCACCAGCAGCCCCCCACCGGGGGTCTATAATTCACCCCTCCACTTT.

The V gene is TRBV9, the J gene TRBJ2-3; no clear D. The ends were cut back, 0 bases at V and 2 bases at J, with 7 bases in the middle. The CDR3 is 14 residues long. Germline-derived CDR1 and CDR2 are SGDLS and YYNGEE. The CDR3 loop is CASSVAPYTDTQYF. CDR3 coding DNA: TGTGCCAGCAGCGTAGCGCCCTACACAGATACGCAGTATTTT.

The chain is built from TRBV6-5 and TRBJ1-1; TRBD1 is a possible D gene (6 bases). The CDR3 is 14 residues long. The germline V gene has CDR1 MNHEY and CDR2 SVGAGI. Trimming left V 10 bases short and J 2 bases short, with 17 bases between. CDR3 DNA sequence: TGTGCCACCTTCGGGGGGCGGATTAACACTGAAGCTTTCTTT. This sequence encodes CATFGGRINTEAFF.

This chain connects TRBV7-9 to TRBJ2-3; D ambiguous. This CDR3 comprises 13 residues. Germline CDR1 reads SEHNR; CDR2 reads FQNEAQ (reference sequence). V shed 0 bases and J shed 4 bases, with 5 bases lying between them. DNA for the CDR3: TGTGCCAGCAGCTTAGCGGCAGCAGATACGCAGTATTTT. It codes for CASSLAAADTQYF.

The V call is TRBV7-6, the J call TRBJ1-4; D is unclear. CDR3 length: 18 residues. Trimming cost V 3 bases and J 3 bases, with 20 bases left between them. CDR1 SGHVS and CDR2 FNYEAQ come from the germline V gene. The CDR3 sequence: CASSLKIEGRESNEKLFF. For the CDR3, the DNA is TGTGCCAGCAGCTTGAAGATTGAAGGACGAGAGTCTAATGAAAAACTGTTTTTT.

The V and J genes are TRBV6-4 and TRBJ2-1, with TRBD2 matching 14 bases. This CDR3 has 16 residues. Germline CDR1 is MRHNA and CDR2 is SNTAGT. V lost 5 bases and J lost 9; bases outside the gene matches: 9. Here the CDR3 reads CASSRGLAGADAEQFF. In DNA, the CDR3 is TGTGCCAGCAGTCGGGGACTAGCGGGAGCCGACGCTGAGCAGTTCTTC.

The V and J genes are TRBV7-2 and TRBJ2-1; possibly TRBD1 for D (5 bases). V was pared by 1 base and J by 12 bases, with 13 bases between. Germline V lookup: CDR1 SGHTA, CDR2 FQGNSA. This CDR3 contains 13 residues. CDR3 DNA: TGTGCCAGCAGCTTAGAAGGGGCTAGGGCGCAGTTCTTC. Protein sequence: CASSLEGARAQFF.

This rearrangement joins TRBV2 to TRBJ1-5, with D possibly matching TRBD1 (5 bases). V gave up 6 bases and J gave up 8 bases, with 20 bases separating them. CDR3 length: 15 residues. The germline gives CDR1 SNHLY, CDR2 FYNNEI. The chain's CDR3 is CASSGTARLYEPQHF. The CDR3 coding sequence is TGTGCCAGCAGCGGGACTGCCCGACTATACGAGCCCCAGCATTTT.

This chain connects TRBV27 to TRBJ2-1; 7 bases fit TRBD2. There are 17 residues in the CDR3. The V gene's germline CDR1 is MNHEY and CDR2 SMNVEV (reference sequence). Losses at the gene ends were 3 bases for V and 4 bases for J; bases not matched to a gene: 12. CDR3 nucleotide sequence: TGTGCCAGCAGTTTCCACACCTCAGCGGGGTGGTACAATGAGCAGTTCTTC. Amino acids: CASSFHTSAGWYNEQFF.

CDR3 loop: CASSASGTRHTEAFF. For the CDR3, the DNA is TGTGCCAGCAGCGCCTCCGGGACAAGGCACACTGAAGCTTTCTTT. The chain joins TRBV9 to TRBJ1-1, with D possibly being TRBD1 (6 bases). CDR1 is SGDLS, CDR2 YYNGEE, per germline. There are 15 residues in the CDR3. With 3 bases removed from V and 3 bases from J, the gap between germline ends came to 15 bases.